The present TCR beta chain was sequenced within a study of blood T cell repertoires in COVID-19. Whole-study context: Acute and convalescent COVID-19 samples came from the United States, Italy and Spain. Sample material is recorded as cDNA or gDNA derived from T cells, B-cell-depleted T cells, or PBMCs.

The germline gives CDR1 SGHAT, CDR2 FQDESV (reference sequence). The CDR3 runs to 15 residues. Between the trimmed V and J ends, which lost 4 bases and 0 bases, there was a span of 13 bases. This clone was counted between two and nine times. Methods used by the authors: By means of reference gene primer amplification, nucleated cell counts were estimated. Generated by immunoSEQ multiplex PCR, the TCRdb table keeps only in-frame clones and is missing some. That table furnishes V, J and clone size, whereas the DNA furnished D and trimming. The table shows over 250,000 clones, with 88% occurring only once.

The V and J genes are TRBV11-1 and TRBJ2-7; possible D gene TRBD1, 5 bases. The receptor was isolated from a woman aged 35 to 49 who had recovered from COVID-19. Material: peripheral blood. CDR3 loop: CASSSRALSSYEQYF. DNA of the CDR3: TGTGCCAGCAGCTCCAGGGCTCTAAGCTCCTACGAGCAGTACTTC.